This TCR beta chain is drawn from a study of T cell responses to AZD1222 COVID-19 vaccine. Some clones are missing from TCRdb's copy, which holds only in-frame ones; the method was immunoSEQ multiplex PCR. The sample yields 91,000 or so clones, approximately 90% seen once. Per the germline V gene, CDR1 is SNHLY and CDR2 is FYNNEI. The V and J ends lost 4 bases and 7 bases respectively, with 19 bases between them. This CDR3 is 16 amino acids long. The gene calls are TRBV2 and TRBJ1-4; tentatively, D is TRBD1 (6 bases). Material: peripheral blood, obtained 28 days after the second AZD1222 dose. This TCR was sampled from an adult who received the AZD1222 COVID-19 vaccine. This CDR3 is CASSGYRGGASEKLFF. The DNA for the CDR3 is TGTGCCAGCAGTGGGTACCGAGGGGGGGCGTCTGAAAAACTGTTTTTT.